This T cell receptor (beta chain) emerged from a study of blood T cell repertoires in COVID-19. Seattle enrolled patients during active infection and tracked them longitudinally. This clone was counted once. The germline V gene has CDR1 LNHDA and CDR2 SQIVND (reference sequence). CDR3 length: 16 amino acids. The V gene end was trimmed by 3 bases and the J gene end by 2 bases; junction bases not matched to a gene: 6. Original methodology: Amplification with reference gene primers provided the estimates of nucleated cell counts. Sequencing was performed with immunoSEQ multiplex PCR; in TCRdb, only in-frame clones are kept and a portion is missing. V and J calls and clone size come straight from that table; D and trimming were deduced from the DNA. The data show almost 400,000 clones, 70% to 90% seen once.

V and J are TRBV19 and TRBJ2-3; 9 bases map to TRBD1. Sequenced: peripheral blood. The origin of this receptor is a woman in her fifties or sixties with COVID-19, enrolled during active disease. The CDR3 here is CASSILGTGLTDTQYF. The CDR3 coding sequence is TGTGCCAGTAGTATTTTGGGGACAGGGCTCACAGATACGCAGTATTTT.